The clone carrying this T cell receptor (beta chain) has only a few counts. Its antigen is not identified. This sample was included in a study of CD8+ T cells in alopecia areata. Study context: Treated patients were given oral tofacitinib, which was dosed at 5 to 10 mg twice daily.

TCR sequencing used cDNA made by reverse transcription of extracted RNA. Libraries were prepared by immunoSEQ multiplex PCR; TCRdb keeps only in-frame clonotypes and omits some of them. The sample contains some 150,000 clones, less than 80% of which appear only once. J was trimmed by 3 bases and V by 4 bases; bases with no gene match: 14. Germline CDR1 is PRHDT and CDR2 is FYEKMQ (reference sequence). The CDR3 contains 19 residues. The study, taken as a whole, reports: Greater clonality was observed in lesional scalp samples, especially alopecia totalis/universalis, versus normal scalp.

Sample: CD8+ T cells sorted from blood, taken at week 0. The chain couples TRBV13 to TRBJ2-3; 12 bases align to TRBD2. This sequence originates from a human donor with alopecia areata. Here the CDR3 DNA reads TGTGCCAGCAGCTCAAGCCTGGCTAGCGGGGGGGCCGGTACAGATACGCAGTATTTT. This gives the protein CASSSSLASGGAGTDTQYF.